This entry describes one T cell receptor beta chain. This table comes from immunoSEQ multiplex PCR, and its TCRdb copy is limited to in-frame clones, with some not included. The repertoire holds roughly 13,000 clones, with about 85% as singletons. The record originates from a study of lymphopenia after photon versus proton radiotherapy. There are 11 residues in the CDR3. Germline CDR1 and CDR2: SQVTM and ANQGSEA. V lost 4 bases, J lost 4 bases, and 4 bases lay in between. The rearrangement links TRBV29-1 to TRBJ2-2, with D hard to call. The input for sequencing was peripheral blood, taken from a patient treated with photon-based radiotherapy. The source of this sequence is a man aged 55 to 70 with pancreatic cancer. CDR3 nucleotides: TGCAGCGTTGGCGGCACCGGGGAGCTGTTTTTT. Its translation is CSVGGTGELFF.